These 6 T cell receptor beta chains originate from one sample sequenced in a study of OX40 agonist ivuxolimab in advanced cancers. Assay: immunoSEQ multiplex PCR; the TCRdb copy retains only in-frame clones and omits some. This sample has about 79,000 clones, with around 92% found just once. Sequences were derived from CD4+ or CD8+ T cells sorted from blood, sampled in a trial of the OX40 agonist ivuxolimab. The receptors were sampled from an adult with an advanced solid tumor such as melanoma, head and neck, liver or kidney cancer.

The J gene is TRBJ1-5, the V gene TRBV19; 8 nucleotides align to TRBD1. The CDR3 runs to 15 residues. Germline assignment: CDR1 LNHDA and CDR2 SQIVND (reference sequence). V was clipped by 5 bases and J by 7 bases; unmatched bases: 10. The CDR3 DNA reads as TGTGCCAGTAGTTCCGGGACAGGAGGGAGCCAGCCCCAGCATTTT. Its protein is CASSSGTGGSQPQHF.

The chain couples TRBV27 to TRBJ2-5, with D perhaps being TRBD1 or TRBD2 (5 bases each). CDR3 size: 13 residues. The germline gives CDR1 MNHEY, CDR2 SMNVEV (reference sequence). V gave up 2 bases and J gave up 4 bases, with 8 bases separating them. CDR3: CASSLPGRETQYF. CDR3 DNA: TGTGCCAGCAGTTTACCGGGGCGAGAGACCCAGTACTTC.

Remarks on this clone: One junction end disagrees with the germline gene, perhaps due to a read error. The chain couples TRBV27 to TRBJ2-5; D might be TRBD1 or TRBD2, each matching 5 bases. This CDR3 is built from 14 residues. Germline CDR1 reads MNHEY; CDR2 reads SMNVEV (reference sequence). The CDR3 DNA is TGTGCCAGCAGTTTAGGGACGTACCAAGAGGCCCAGTACTTC. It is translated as CASSLGTYQEAQYF.

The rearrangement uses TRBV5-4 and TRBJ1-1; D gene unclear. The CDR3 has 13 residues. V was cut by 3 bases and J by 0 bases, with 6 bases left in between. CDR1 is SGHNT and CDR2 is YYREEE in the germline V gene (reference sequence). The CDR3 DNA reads TGTGCCAGCAGCTCCTTCATGAACACTGAAGCTTTCTTT. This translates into CASSSFMNTEAFF.

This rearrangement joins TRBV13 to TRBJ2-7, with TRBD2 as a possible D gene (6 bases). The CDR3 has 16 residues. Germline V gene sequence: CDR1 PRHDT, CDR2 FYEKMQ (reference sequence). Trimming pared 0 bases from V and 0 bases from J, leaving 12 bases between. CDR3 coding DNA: TGTGCCAGCAGCTTAGGCCGGGGACTGGGCTCCTACGAGCAGTACTTC. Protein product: CASSLGRGLGSYEQYF.

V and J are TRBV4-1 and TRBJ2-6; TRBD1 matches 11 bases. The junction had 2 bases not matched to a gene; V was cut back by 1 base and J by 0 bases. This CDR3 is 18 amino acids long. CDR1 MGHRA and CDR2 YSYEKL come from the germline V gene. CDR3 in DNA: TGCGCCAGCAGCCAAGCCGGGACAGGGGGCTCTGGGGCCAACGTCCTGACTTTC. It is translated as CASSQAGTGGSGANVLTF.